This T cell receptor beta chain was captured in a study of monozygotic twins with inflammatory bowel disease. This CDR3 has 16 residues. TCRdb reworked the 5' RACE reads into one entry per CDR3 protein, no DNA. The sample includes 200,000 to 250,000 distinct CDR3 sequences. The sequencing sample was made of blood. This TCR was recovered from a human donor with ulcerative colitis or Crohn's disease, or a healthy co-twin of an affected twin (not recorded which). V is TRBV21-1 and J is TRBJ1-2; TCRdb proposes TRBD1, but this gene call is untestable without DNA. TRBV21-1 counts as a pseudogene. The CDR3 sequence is CASSKCLPPSVYGYTF.